This section outlines one TCR beta chain sequence together with its context. The sample originates from a study of T cell repertoires in aging, cancer and after chemotherapy. Amplification of TCR beta used genomic DNA extracted from peripheral blood. Germline CDR1 and CDR2: MNHEY and SVGAGI. V was shortened by 7 bases and J by 7 bases, with 20 bases between the two germline ends. The CDR3 totals 15 residues. TRB rearrangements spanning V, D and J were amplified using mixed TRB-A/B primers. TCRdb analysed the multiplex PCR reads with MiXCR anew, one entry per CDR3 protein. In the table there are some 7,000 distinct CDR3 sequences, 35% to 50% of which are singletons.

V and J are TRBV6-5 and TRBJ2-1, with D possibly being TRBD1 (8 bases). The sequencing sample was made of blood. The sequence came from a human donor in good health. CDR3 loop: CASTTGTGGENEQFF. For the CDR3, the DNA is TGTGCCAGCACCACCGGCACAGGGGGGGAGAATGAGCAGTTCTTC.